Below, 9 T cell receptor beta chains from the same sample are listed, as sequenced in a study of blood T cell repertoires in COVID-19 (dated by TCRdb to about 2020). To prepare the library, the immunoSEQ multiplex PCR assay was applied. The source is immuneACCESS, and TCRdb retained only in-frame sequences with V and J called. Part of the clones is not carried over; for the studies checked, unresolved V genes explain less than half of this, and the remainder is unexplained. In this sample the table shows roughly 200,000 clones, about 85% of which occur a single time. The ten biggest clones cover under 30% of the sample. The sequencing input was PBMCs or T cells enriched from blood (not recorded which). These TCRs come from a woman aged 40 to 50 in a cohort exposed to, infected with or recovered from COVID-19 (not recorded which).

The chain has TRBV7-6 and TRBJ1-1, with D unclear. The V end lost 1 base, the J end lost 4 bases, and 10 bases lay between the germline ends. Germline values: CDR1 SGHVS, CDR2 FNYEAQ. The CDR3 has 14 amino acids. The CDR3 DNA reads as TGTGCCAGCAGCTTAGGAGGTACTTCCACTGAAGCTTTCTTT. Translation gives CASSLGGTSTEAFF. The full variable domain, rest sourced from reference TRBV7-6 and TRBJ1-1, is GAGVSQSPRYKVTKRGQDVALRCDPISGHVSLYWYRQALGQGPEFLTYFNYEAQQDKSGLPNDRFSAERPEGSISTLTIQRTEQRDSAMYRCASSLGGTSTEAFFGQGTRLTVV.

The CDR3 region has the DNA TGTGCCAGTAGTTCTGTCGGAACAGGGGTAGTATACACTGAAGCTTTCTTT. Translation gives CASSSVGTGVVYTEAFF. The chain employs TRBV19 and TRBJ1-1; 7 bases agree with TRBD1. Germline-derived CDR1 and CDR2 are LNHDA and SQIVND (reference sequence). The length of the CDR3 is 17 residues. The ends lost 5 bases at V and 3 bases at J; junction bases unmatched: 15.

This chain joins TRBV7-9 and TRBJ2-5; D may be TRBD2 (6 bases). The germline V gene has CDR1 SEHNR and CDR2 FQNEAQ (reference sequence). The CDR3 loop spans 14 amino acids. The germline V and J ends were trimmed by 3 bases and 3 bases, with 11 bases remaining between them. The DNA for the CDR3 is TGTGCCAGCAGCTTGGTCGGGAGTGAAGAGACCCAGTACTTC. Translated: CASSLVGSEETQYF.

The chain links TRBV9 to TRBJ2-5; 10 nucleotides line up with TRBD1. Looked up from germline, CDR1 is SGDLS and CDR2 is YYNGEE. The CDR3 runs to 14 residues. The V segment lost 3 bases and the J segment 3 bases; nucleotides outside the gene matches: 2. In DNA form, the CDR3 reads TGTGCCAGCAGCGCCGGGACAGGGGAAGAGACCCAGTACTTC. Translation gives CASSAGTGEETQYF. The whole variable domain, remainder taken from reference TRBV9 and TRBJ2-5, is DSGVTQTPKHLITATGQRVTLRCSPRSGDLSVYWYQQSLDQGLQFLIQYYNGEERAKGNILERFSAQQFPDLHSELNLSSLELGDSALYFCASSAGTGEETQYFGPGTRLLVL.

The chain uses TRBV27 and TRBJ1-5; 7 bases align to TRBD1. Germline CDR1 reads MNHEY; CDR2 reads SMNVEV (reference sequence). There are 15 residues in the CDR3. J was trimmed by 1 base and V by 8 bases; bases with no gene match: 8. This CDR3 reads CASGLRGGSNQPQHF. The CDR3 DNA reads TGTGCCAGCGGACTAAGAGGGGGCAGCAATCAGCCCCAGCATTTT.

The chain is built from TRBV11-2 and TRBJ2-3; TRBD2 aligns across 7 bases. In germline, CDR1 is SGHAT, CDR2 FQNNGV. CDR3 length: 17 amino acids. After removal of 4 bases from V and 2 bases from J, the junction contained 12 bases not matched to a gene. CDR3 DNA: TGTGCCAGCAGCTCGGGGGGACTTTGGGTCCCCACAGATACGCAGTATTTT. This encodes CASSSGGLWVPTDTQYF.

The chain carries TRBV19 and TRBJ2-2, with 8 bases aligning to TRBD2. V shed 6 bases and J 5 bases; nucleotides not matched to a gene: 8. CDR1 is LNHDA, CDR2 SQIVND, per germline (reference sequence). The CDR3 runs to 15 residues. The CDR3: CASRVSGRGTGELFF. The DNA for the CDR3 is TGTGCCAGTAGGGTCAGCGGGAGAGGGACCGGGGAGCTGTTTTTT.

This clone was detected only a few times. At one boundary the junction diverges from the germline segment, which might be a read error. The J gene is TRBJ1-1, the V gene TRBV5-5; perhaps TRBD1 as D (5 bases). The CDR3 spans 11 residues. CDR1 is SGHKS and CDR2 is YYEKEE in the germline V gene (reference sequence). In DNA, the CDR3 is TGTGCCAGCGTTTTGGGAGGGACCAGGGTCTTT. The encoded protein is CASVLGGTRVF.

The rearrangement uses TRBV4-2 and TRBJ1-1; TRBD1 aligns across 7 bases. Germline CDR1 and CDR2: LGHNA and YNFKEQ. The CDR3 has 15 amino acids. The junction had 8 bases not matched to a gene; V was cut back by 5 bases and J by 2 bases. The CDR3 coding sequence is TGTGCCAGCAGCGTCCGACAGGGTGGCAACACTGAAGCTTTCTTT. Encoded protein: CASSVRQGGNTEAFF.